A single sample gave rise to the 23 T cell receptor beta chains below, sequenced in a study of control samples from healthy donors and cancer patients. The table came from immunoSEQ multiplex PCR; TCRdb's copy has only in-frame clones and leaves some out. The profile shows about 150,000 clones, about 94% of them singletons. The source material was blood. Receptors were obtained from a middle-aged man in good health.

The rearrangement links TRBV10-3 to TRBJ1-2; no reliable D call. Germline V lookup: CDR1 ENHRY, CDR2 SYGVKD. The CDR3 extends over 14 amino acids. The V end was cut by 0 bases, the J end by 6 bases, with 11 bases between. The CDR3, as DNA: TGTGCCATCAGTGAGTCGACTCACGAGAATGGCTACACCTTC. The encoded protein is CAISESTHENGYTF.

Here the CDR3 reads CASSSQGSNQPQHF. The CDR3 DNA sequence: TGTGCCAGCAGTTCCCAGGGGAGCAATCAGCCCCAGCATTTT. The genes are TRBV2 and TRBJ1-5, with D maybe TRBD1 (6 bases). V lost 5 bases to trimming and J lost 1 base, with 9 bases between them. The CDR3 sequence is 14 residues long. Germline V gene sequence: CDR1 SNHLY, CDR2 FYNNEI.

V usage is TRBV3-1 (or the pseudogene TRBV3-2) and J usage is TRBJ2-7; 11 bases are shared with TRBD2. The CDR3 is 15 amino acids. The germline CDR1 and CDR2 sequences are LGHDT and YNNKEL (reference sequence). J gave up 5 bases and V 4 bases, and 7 bases lay outside the gene matches. The DNA of the CDR3 is TGTGCCAGCAGCCCGATAGCTAGCGGGAGGCACGAGCAGTACTTC. Its protein is CASSPIASGRHEQYF.

This clone was recorded a few times. The chain has TRBV5-3 and TRBJ1-2, with 9 nucleotides matching TRBD1. TRBV5-3 is assigned to the ORF class and has an uncertain function. This CDR3 is 15 amino acids long. V trimming: 3 bases; J trimming: 8 bases; junction bases outside the gene matches: 11. This CDR3 is CARSYRGLLVRGYTF. CDR3 sequence (DNA): TGTGCCAGAAGCTACAGGGGGCTCTTGGTAAGGGGCTACACCTTC.

This rearrangement joins TRBV5-1 to TRBJ2-7; 9 bases are shared with TRBD1. The CDR3 loop spans 13 amino acids. V gave up 5 bases and J gave up 3 bases; unmatched junction bases: 3. The germline V gene has CDR1 SGHRS and CDR2 YFSETQ. This chain's CDR3 is CASRVTGGYEQYF. DNA for the CDR3: TGCGCCAGCAGAGTGACAGGGGGCTACGAGCAGTACTTC. The full variable domain, its missing parts supplied by reference TRBV5-1 and TRBJ2-7, is KAGVTQTPRYLIKTRGQQVTLSCSPISGHRSVSWYQQTPGQGLQFLFEYFSETQRNKGNFPGRFSGRQFSNSRSEMNVSTLELGDSALYLCASRVTGGYEQYFGPGTRLTVT.

The chain employs TRBV29-1 and TRBJ2-1; 7 bases are shared with TRBD2. The CDR3 spans 14 residues. Germline V CDR1 and CDR2: SQVTM, ANQGSEA. Trimming cost V 3 bases and J 6 bases; bases outside gene matches: 8. CDR3 in amino acids: CSVDREGPSNEQFF. The CDR3 nucleotides read TGCAGCGTTGATAGGGAGGGCCCTTCCAATGAGCAGTTCTTC.

The V call is TRBV30, the J call TRBJ2-3, with 7 bases fitting TRBD1. CDR3 size: 15 residues. V lost 4 bases, J lost 5 bases, and 12 bases stayed unmatched. Germline CDR1 is GTSNPN and CDR2 is SVGIG (reference sequence). The CDR3 nucleotides are TGTGCCTGGACACCCAGGGGGAGAACACAAGATACGCAGTATTTT. Amino acids: CAWTPRGRTQDTQYF. Full variable domain (remainder filled in from reference TRBV30 and TRBJ2-3): SQTIHQWPATLVQPVGSPLSLECTVEGTSNPNLYWYRQAAGRGLQLLFYSVGIGQISSEVPQNLSASRPQDRQFILSSKKLLLSDSGFYLCAWTPRGRTQDTQYFGPGTRLTVL.

The chain employs TRBV28 and TRBJ1-6; 7 bases are shared with TRBD1. The V gene's germline CDR1 is MDHEN and CDR2 SYDVKM. CDR3 length equals 16 residues. The trim removed 2 bases at V and 9 bases at J, leaving 10 bases unmatched. The CDR3 loop is CASSLPQGVGGSPLHF. DNA for the CDR3: TGTGCCAGCAGTTTACCCCAGGGGGTCGGAGGTTCACCCCTCCACTTT.

CDR3 region: CASSLSPSAGANVLTF. CDR3 DNA: TGTGCCAGCAGTTTATCCCCCTCTGCTGGGGCCAACGTCCTGACTTTC. V usage is TRBV27 and J usage is TRBJ2-6; no definite D call. The V gene lost 0 bases and the J gene lost 2 bases, with 8 bases spanning the gap. Per germline, CDR1 MNHEY and CDR2 SMNVEV (reference sequence). The CDR3 extends over 16 amino acids. The complete variable domain, with remaining parts taken from reference TRBV27 and TRBJ2-6, reads EAQVTQNPRYLITVTGKKLTVTCSQNMNHEYMSWYRQDPGLGLRQIYYSMNVEVTDKGDVPEGYKVSRKEKRNFPLILESPSPNQTSLYFCASSLSPSAGANVLTFGAGSRLTVL.

This clone was seen once. The chain has TRBV7-2 and TRBJ2-6; TRBD2 matches at 11 bases. CDR1 and CDR2 (germline): SGHTA, FQGNSA. J lost 3 bases, V lost 3 bases, and 7 bases had no gene match. This CDR3 has 18 amino acids. The CDR3 nucleotides are TGTGCCAGCAGCTTTAGCGGGAGGGCCCGACTTGGGGCCAACGTCCTGACTTTC. Translated, it gives CASSFSGRARLGANVLTF.

The V call is TRBV28, the J call TRBJ1-4, with a possible D match to TRBD1 (5 bases). The V gene's germline CDR1 is MDHEN and CDR2 SYDVKM. V was clipped by 2 bases and J by 10 bases, with 14 bases between them. The CDR3 has 14 amino acids. In nucleotides, the CDR3 is TGTGCCAGCAGTTTAGGGCAGGGAAGGGGAAAACTGTTTTTT. The encoded protein is CASSLGQGRGKLFF.

A few counts support this clone. V usage is TRBV11-2 and J usage is TRBJ1-1; the D is unclear. V was pared by 2 bases and J by 2 bases, with 15 bases between. The CDR3 is 16 amino acids. Germline lookup yields CDR1 SGHAT and CDR2 FQNNGV. The CDR3 spells CASSLSTLQLNTEAFF. The DNA for the CDR3 is TGTGCCAGCAGCTTAAGTACGTTACAACTAAACACTGAAGCTTTCTTT.

The rearrangement links TRBV4-1 to TRBJ2-7; D not resolved. The length of the CDR3 is 12 residues. The V gene lost 2 bases and the J gene lost 2 bases, with 4 bases spanning the gap. Germline V CDR1 and CDR2: MGHRA, YSYEKL. The CDR3 sequence is CASSQSAYEQYF. In DNA, the CDR3 is TGCGCCAGCAGCCAATCAGCCTACGAGCAGTACTTC.

The chain joins TRBV4-1 to TRBJ1-5; 9 bases agree with TRBD1. The CDR3 is 15 residues long. CDR1 and CDR2 (germline): MGHRA, YSYEKL. The V gene end was trimmed by 4 bases and the J gene end by 1 base; junction bases not matched to a gene: 2. The CDR3 nucleotides are TGCGCCAGCAGCCTGGACAGGGGCAGCAATCAGCCCCAGCATTTT. This encodes CASSLDRGSNQPQHF.

This clone was recorded only once. V gene TRBV5-4 combines with J gene TRBJ2-1, with a weak D call TRBD2 (5 bases). This CDR3 has 17 amino acids. V was shortened by 3 bases and J by 4 bases, with 20 bases between the two germline ends. The germline gives CDR1 SGHNT, CDR2 YYREEE (reference sequence). CDR3 sequence reads: CASSSSPTAASYNEQFF. CDR3 nucleotide sequence: TGTGCCAGCAGCTCCTCCCCTACAGCGGCATCTTACAATGAGCAGTTCTTC.

The chain carries TRBV28 and TRBJ1-5; D ambiguous. The germline gives CDR1 MDHEN, CDR2 SYDVKM. This CDR3 contains 13 residues. The ends were cut back, 6 bases at V and 5 bases at J, with 11 bases in the middle. The CDR3 loop is CASRTDVYQPQHF. Here the CDR3 DNA reads TGTGCCAGCAGGACGGACGTTTATCAGCCCCAGCATTTT.

This rearrangement joins TRBV7-9 to TRBJ2-5; 8 nucleotides line up with TRBD1. Trimming at V came to 5 bases and at J to 4 bases, leaving 9 bases not matched to a gene. From germline, CDR1 is SEHNR and CDR2 FQNEAQ (reference sequence). The CDR3 totals 15 residues. The CDR3 bases are TGTGCCAGCAGCAGAGGACAGGGAGTTTTAGAGACCCAGTACTTC. Protein sequence: CASSRGQGVLETQYF.

V gene TRBV9 combines with J gene TRBJ2-5, with TRBD2 identical over 15 bases. J was trimmed by 2 bases and V by 3 bases; bases with no gene match: 5. Looked up from germline, CDR1 is SGDLS and CDR2 is YYNGEE. CDR3 length: 17 residues. CDR3 in amino acids: CASSAGLAGGSQETQYF. The CDR3, as DNA: TGTGCCAGCAGCGCGGGACTAGCGGGAGGCTCTCAAGAGACCCAGTACTTC.

The V gene is TRBV18, the J gene TRBJ2-4; a possible D gene is TRBD1 (5 bases). Germline V gene sequence: CDR1 KGHSH, CDR2 LQKENI. The V gene lost 4 bases and the J gene lost 0 bases, with 7 bases spanning the gap. The CDR3 spans 14 residues. Here the CDR3 reads CASSLTVAKNIQYF. CDR3 coding DNA: TGTGCCAGCTCACTGACAGTAGCCAAAAACATTCAGTACTTC.

The chain employs TRBV5-5 and TRBJ1-1, with D possibly being TRBD1 (6 bases). Germline V gives CDR1 SGHKS, CDR2 YYEKEE (reference sequence). CDR3 length: 15 amino acids. V was shortened by 1 base and J by 6 bases, with 16 bases between the two germline ends. Here the CDR3 DNA reads TGTGCCAGCAGCTTGAGGGGGGCGCGGGGCCCTGAAGCTTTCTTT. Amino acids: CASSLRGARGPEAFF.

This clone was counted once. V and J are TRBV4-1 and TRBJ2-3; D assignment may be TRBD1 or TRBD2 (6 bases each). The V and J ends lost 0 bases and 2 bases respectively, with 12 bases between them. Germline V gene data show CDR1 as MGHRA and CDR2 as YSYEKL. The CDR3 is 16 residues long. The DNA of the CDR3 is TGCGCCAGCAGCCAAGACGGAGGGGGTTTCACAGATACGCAGTATTTT. Its translation: CASSQDGGGFTDTQYF.

V is TRBV15 and J is TRBJ1-1; tentative D call: TRBD1 (6 bases). CDR1 is LNHNV, CDR2 YYDKDF, per germline (reference sequence). Trimming stripped 4 bases from V and 5 bases from J, with 14 bases between. This CDR3 contains 14 residues. In DNA form, the CDR3 reads TGTGCCACCAGCAATGCCCAGGGGAGGACTGAAGCTTTCTTT. Residues: CATSNAQGRTEAFF.

The gene calls are TRBV2 and TRBJ2-1, with D possibly TRBD1 on 6 matching bases. Germline V gene data show CDR1 as SNHLY and CDR2 as FYNNEI. CDR3 size: 12 residues. Between the trimmed V and J ends, which lost 5 bases and 10 bases, there was a span of 12 bases. Here the CDR3 reads CASSRDIGEQFF. The CDR3 nucleotides are TGTGCCAGCAGTAGGGACATCGGGGAGCAGTTCTTC.